Given below is one T cell receptor beta chain in context. Its antigen is unidentified. Germline V gene lookup returns CDR1 SGDLS and CDR2 YYNGEE. The CDR3 spans 16 residues. V lost 0 bases and J lost 7, with 17 bases in between. These data originate in a study of neoadjuvant anti-PD-1 for oral cavity cancer. Turning to the study itself: Patients without progression received a fourth nivolumab dose around day 43, then surgical resection on days 50-56.

General study points: Higher pretreatment Treg/Th17 ratios tracked higher pretreatment blood clonality. PBMC Gini-index clonality exceeded responders' in non-responders post-nivolumab.

Data came from immunoSEQ multiplex PCR; TCRdb stores just in-frame clones and leaves some out. The profile covers approximately 72,000 clones, with about 86% appearing a single time and about 3.4% taken by the ten largest. Cohort: HPV-negative, locally advanced oral cavity squamous cell carcinoma patients. This clonotype originated in a person between 40 and 85 years old with oral cavity squamous cell carcinoma. V is TRBV9 and J is TRBJ2-1, with a tentative D call TRBD1 (5 bases). This specimen was PBMCs, taken before nivolumab (anti-PD-1) treatment. CDR3 loop: CASSVASREGSNEQFF. The CDR3 DNA follows: TGTGCCAGCAGCGTAGCTTCCAGGGAAGGTAGTAATGAGCAGTTCTTC.